This TCR beta chain was profiled in a study of PD-L1 blockade in urothelial cancer. Overall study context: Patients commenced intravenous atezolizumab, 1,200 mg every 3 weeks, at some point between 2013 and 2015. Males with bladder-origin urothelial cancer constituted about 85% of the roughly 30 patients. Blood analysis took place 3 weeks (second dose) and 6 weeks after treatment start.

Concerning this clone: Antigen unknown.

The repertoire was sequenced with immunoSEQ multiplex PCR; TCRdb's copy has only in-frame clones and lacks some. The sample lists 100,000 to 150,000 clones, approximately 84% seen once, with 2.5% to 4% in the top ten. Time point given: pretreatment peripheral blood. The study's findings and limits: Durable-benefit cases showed more tumor-associated blood clone expansion at 3 weeks.

Sample: PBMCs, taken around atezolizumab (anti-PD-L1) treatment. The receptor comes from a man aged 50-59 years with urothelial cancer.

As DNA, the CDR3 is TGCGCCAGCAGCCCAGTCCCACAGCTAAACTATGGCTACACCTTC. Translation: CASSPVPQLNYGYTF. The gene calls are TRBV23-1 and TRBJ1-2; D ambiguous. TRBV23-1 falls under the ORF class, with uncertain function. The CDR3 covers 15 residues. Trimming shortened V by 6 bases and J by 2 bases, and 16 bases separated the two germline ends.